Listed here are 6 T cell receptor beta chains from one sample, sequenced in a study of blood T cell repertoires in COVID-19. Clones were read by immunoSEQ multiplex PCR, and TCRdb kept only the in-frame ones, dropping some. The sample includes 100,000 or so clones, approximately 81% seen only once; the top ten take under 40%. Input material: peripheral blood. All receptors derive from an elderly man with acute or convalescent COVID-19.

This chain uses TRBV6-2 or TRBV6-3 with TRBJ2-6; D is undetermined. There are 14 residues in the CDR3. V shed 2 bases and J shed 5 bases, with 7 bases lying between them. In germline, CDR1 is MNHEY, CDR2 SVGEGT. The CDR3 loop is CASSYGQRANVLTF. The CDR3 bases are TGTGCCAGCAGTTACGGGCAGCGGGCCAACGTCCTGACTTTC.

The chain employs TRBV5-1 and TRBJ1-1; the D is unclear. Trimming shortened V by 2 bases and J by 3 bases, and 11 bases separated the two germline ends. Germline V CDR1 and CDR2: SGHRS, YFSETQ. CDR3 length: 14 amino acids. The CDR3 nucleotides are TGCGCCAGCAGCTTAGACCCAGAGGACACTGAAGCTTTCTTT. Its translation is CASSLDPEDTEAFF.

The V gene is TRBV27, the J gene TRBJ2-5; D may be TRBD1 (7 bases). With 5 bases removed from V and 4 bases from J, the gap between germline ends came to 14 bases. CDR1 is MNHEY and CDR2 is SMNVEV in the germline V gene (reference sequence). CDR3 length equals 14 residues. The CDR3 here is CASSRGQGGETQYF. In nucleotides, the CDR3 is TGTGCCAGCAGTCGCGGGCAGGGGGGAGAGACCCAGTACTTC.

This chain uses TRBV5-1 with TRBJ2-6; TRBD1 matches at 7 bases. This CDR3 is 18 amino acids long. The ends lost 0 bases at V and 0 bases at J; junction bases unmatched: 6. Germline CDR1 and CDR2: SGHRS and YFSETQ. CDR3 coding DNA: TGCGCCAGCAGCTTGGCGGGACAGCCCATCTCTGGGGCCAACGTCCTGACTTTC. This encodes CASSLAGQPISGANVLTF.

The rearrangement joins TRBV5-1 to TRBJ2-3; no clear D. Trimming took off 0 bases at V and 0 bases at J, with 5 bases between the two ends. Germline CDR1 reads SGHRS; CDR2 reads YFSETQ. This CDR3 spans 14 amino acids. CDR3 sequence (DNA): TGCGCCAGCAGCTTGGCACAGAGCACAGATACGCAGTATTTT. Translating gives CASSLAQSTDTQYF.

The rearrangement uses TRBV7-3 and TRBJ2-6, with D possibly TRBD1 on 5 matching bases. Germline CDR1 SGHTA, CDR2 FQGTGA. V lost 6 bases and J lost 0, with 12 bases in between. CDR3 length: 16 amino acids. Here the CDR3 DNA reads TGTGCCAGCAGTAAGGGGCCTTTCTCTGGGGCCAACGTCCTGACTTTC. Its protein is CASSKGPFSGANVLTF.